The 8 T cell receptor beta chains listed next were all sequenced from one sample in a study of regulatory T cells in long-lasting Graves disease. The time point denotes: persistent/refractory GD, antithyroid drugs over 5 years with positive TRAb. The TCR library was prepared using RNA isolated from PBMCs. Arm-PCR of CDR3 regions and iRepertoire HTBI primers were the basis on which TCR beta libraries were built. TCRdb re-derived calls from the multiplex PCR reads in MiXCR, one entry per CDR3 protein. The profile covers around 430,000 distinct CDR3 sequences, with roughly 22% appearing a single time and around 13% taken by the ten largest. The sample was peripheral blood mononuclear cells (PBMCs), taken when the disease was refractory, from a patient treated with antithyroid drugs. The receptors derive from a female donor with Graves disease.

The J gene is TRBJ2-4, the V gene TRBV7-9; D is unresolved. V was shortened by 1 base and J by 4 bases, with 14 bases between the two germline ends. The CDR3 has 16 residues. Germline V lookup: CDR1 SEHNR, CDR2 FQNEAQ (reference sequence). The CDR3 is CASSLGSSEEKNIQYF. CDR3 sequence (DNA): TGTGCCAGCAGCTTAGGCTCGTCCGAGGAAAAAAACATTCAGTACTTC. The full variable domain, with the rest looked up from reference TRBV7-9 and TRBJ2-4, is DTGVSQNPRHKITKRGQNVTFRCDPISEHNRLYWYRQTLGQGPEFLTYFQNEAQLEKSRLLSDRFSAERPKGSFSTLEIQRTEQGDSAMYLCASSLGSSEEKNIQYFGAGTRLSVL.

In the case of this clonotype: A single base separates this from a much larger clone, so it may be a read error. V usage is TRBV6-1 and J usage is TRBJ1-2; D possibly corresponds to TRBD1 (6 bases). This CDR3 spans 16 amino acids. V lost 5 bases and J 0 bases, leaving 16 bases between the germline ends. The germline V gene has CDR1 MNHNS and CDR2 SASEGT. CDR3 in DNA: TGTGCCAGCAGTCAGGGAGAGGGGGATACTAACTATGGCTACACCTTC. It specifies CASSQGEGDTNYGYTF.

The rearrangement links TRBV5-1 to TRBJ1-1; D is unclear. The germline V gene encodes CDR1 SGHRS and CDR2 YFSETQ. This CDR3 comprises 14 residues. With 4 bases removed from V and 1 base from J, the gap between germline ends came to 11 bases. In DNA, the CDR3 is TGCGCCAGCAGCCCATCCCCCCGGAACACTGAAGCTTTCTTT. Protein: CASSPSPRNTEAFF.

The chain carries TRBV19 and TRBJ2-6; D gene ambiguous. CDR1 is LNHDA, CDR2 SQIVND, per germline (reference sequence). Trimming took off 6 bases at V and 4 bases at J, with 10 bases between the two ends. The CDR3 totals 14 residues. CDR3 sequence (DNA): TGTGCCAGTAGCGGGTTAGCCGGGGCCAACGTCCTGACTTTC. It yields the protein CASSGLAGANVLTF.

The chain combines TRBV5-4 with TRBJ2-7; 7 nucleotides line up with TRBD1. V shed 4 bases, J shed 0 bases, and the junction held 7 bases outside the gene matches. Germline CDR1 and CDR2: SGHNT and YYREEE (reference sequence). The CDR3 totals 15 residues. CDR3 nucleotides: TGTGCCAGCAGCCAGCAGGGGGTCCTCTCCTACGAGCAGTACTTC. This gives the protein CASSQQGVLSYEQYF.

This clonotype was detected a few times. V and J are TRBV12-3 or TRBV12-4 and TRBJ1-3; D is undetermined. The CDR3 runs 15 residues. Between the trimmed V and J ends, which lost 1 base and 2 bases, there was a span of 9 bases. The CDR3 protein is CASSLVHPPGNTIYF. CDR3 in DNA: TGTGCCAGCAGTTTAGTCCACCCACCTGGAAACACCATATATTTT.

This clonotype was seen ten or more times. The chain has TRBV30 and TRBJ1-5, with TRBD1 as a possible D gene (5 bases). Deletions cut 1 base from V and 5 bases from J, with 9 bases between. This CDR3 comprises 13 residues. Germline assignment: CDR1 GTSNPN and CDR2 SVGIG (reference sequence). This CDR3 is CAWSAGTDQPQHF. CDR3 nucleotides: TGTGCCTGGAGTGCGGGGACGGATCAGCCCCAGCATTTT.

Turning to this clonotype: A read error is possible here, since a much larger clone lies one base away. The chain couples TRBV12-3 or TRBV12-4 to TRBJ2-7; D is perhaps TRBD1 (5 bases). The CDR3 spans 14 residues. V lost 5 bases and J 5 bases, leaving 16 bases between the germline ends. The CDR3: CASSIGAGIDEQYF. CDR3 nucleotide sequence: TGTGCCAGCAGTATCGGAGCAGGGATCGACGAGCAGTACTTC.